The sequence of this T cell receptor (beta chain) was determined in a study of blood T cell repertoires in COVID-19. For the study at large: T cells, B-cell-depleted T cells, or PBMCs provided the cDNA or gDNA that served as material.

V was clipped by 1 base and J by 8 bases, with 9 bases between them. The CDR3 has 14 residues. CDR1 and CDR2 from the germline V gene are LGHDT and YNNKEL (reference sequence). Data came from immunoSEQ multiplex PCR; TCRdb stores just in-frame clones and leaves some out. Of under 200,000 clones in the sample, 65% to 85% are singletons; the top ten hold 10% to 15%. This chain uses TRBV3-1 (or the pseudogene TRBV3-2) with TRBJ1-6; unclear D gene. Material: PBMCs or T cells enriched from blood (not recorded which). This TCR came from a woman in her sixties or seventies who had recovered from COVID-19. The CDR3 nucleotides read TGTGCCAGCAGCCAAGCCAGCGGAGATTCACCCCTCCACTTT. Residues: CASSQASGDSPLHF.